A single sample is the source of the 15 T cell receptor beta chains below, sequenced in a study of CD8 T cells in ankylosing spondylitis. TCRdb redid the calling of the 5' RACE reads with MiXCR, one entry per CDR3 protein. This repertoire shows approximately 180,000 distinct CDR3 sequences, around a sixth found once; its top ten account for 4.3%. Sequenced: blood, either unsorted or a sorted T cell fraction (not recorded which). These receptors were taken from a male donor between 5 and 35 years old with ankylosing spondylitis or in good health (not recorded which).

This sequence joins TRBV3-1 and TRBJ1-1, with a tentative D call TRBD1 (6 bases). The germline V gene encodes CDR1 LGHDT and CDR2 YNNKEL (reference sequence). V lost 4 bases to trimming and J lost 11 bases, with 20 bases between them. The CDR3 is 14 residues long. CDR3 region: CASSLATGTEVAFF. In DNA, the CDR3 is TGTGCCAGCAGCCTCGCAACAGGGACGGAGGTGGCTTTCTTT.

This clonotype was observed many times. The chain carries TRBV5-1 and TRBJ2-5; D is uncertain. Germline-derived CDR1 and CDR2 are SGHRS and YFSETQ. The CDR3 has 14 amino acids. V was shortened by 2 bases and J by 4 bases, with 12 bases between the two germline ends. The CDR3 reads CASSFSGRVETQYF. DNA for the CDR3: TGCGCCAGCAGCTTTTCAGGACGGGTAGAGACCCAGTACTTC.

This clonotype was found many times. V usage is TRBV12-3 or TRBV12-4 and J usage is TRBJ1-5; D remains ambiguous. CDR3 size: 16 residues. Deletions cut 5 bases from V and 3 bases from J, with 17 bases between. CDR3 DNA: TGTGCCAGCAGTCCCTTGGCTACGGGTCCCAATCAGCCCCAGCATTTT. Translated, it gives CASSPLATGPNQPQHF.

Many counts were recorded for this clonotype. The V and J genes are TRBV20-1 and TRBJ1-1, with 7 bases identical to TRBD1. The germline V gene encodes CDR1 DFQATT and CDR2 SNEGSKA (reference sequence). J gave up 5 bases and V 6 bases, and 9 bases lay outside the gene matches. The CDR3 extends over 13 amino acids. The CDR3 DNA is TGCAGTGCCAATGGACAGGCAGGGACTGAAGCTTTCTTT. Its protein product is CSANGQAGTEAFF.

This clonotype appeared many times. The chain is built from TRBV12-3 or TRBV12-4 and TRBJ2-7, with 9 bases fitting TRBD1. The CDR3 contains 15 residues. The trim removed 8 bases at V and 3 bases at J, leaving 11 bases unmatched. This chain's CDR3 is CASGTGTGNFYEQYF. The CDR3, as DNA: TGTGCCAGCGGTACCGGGACAGGGAATTTCTACGAGCAGTACTTC.

This clonotype was counted only a few times. One junction end disagrees with the germline gene, perhaps due to a read error. The gene calls are TRBV29-1 and TRBJ1-2; 11 nucleotides line up with TRBD1. This CDR3 contains 11 residues. Germline values: CDR1 SQVTM, CDR2 ANQGSEA. CDR3 loop: CSVEDGQGAAF. The CDR3 region has the DNA TGCAGCGTTGAAGATGGACAGGGGGCTGCCTTC.

This clonotype showed up many times. The chain couples TRBV11-2 to TRBJ1-1; maybe TRBD1 (6 bases). V was shortened by 1 base and J by 4 bases, with 10 bases between the two germline ends. Germline assignment: CDR1 SGHAT and CDR2 FQNNGV. This CDR3 has 14 residues. DNA of the CDR3: TGTGCCAGCAGCTTAGGCCGGGGGCCCACTGAAGCTTTCTTT. The encoded protein is CASSLGRGPTEAFF.

Many counts were recorded for this clonotype. The chain uses TRBV12-3 or TRBV12-4 and TRBJ2-2, with 9 bases identical to TRBD1. With V trimmed by 6 bases and J by 4 bases, 6 bases remained unmatched. The CDR3 is 15 amino acids. CDR3 DNA: TGTGCCAGCAGGTCCGGGACAGGGCGCACCGGGGAGCTGTTTTTT. Translation gives CASRSGTGRTGELFF.

This clonotype has ten or more counts. The chain combines TRBV5-1 with TRBJ2-2, with TRBD1 matching over 7 bases. The CDR3 length is 15 residues. V lost 2 bases and J lost 8; bases outside the gene matches: 9. Germline loops: CDR1 SGHRS, CDR2 YFSETQ. In nucleotides, the CDR3 is TGCGCCAGCAGCTTTCCCCGGGACAGCAGAGGGGAGCTGTTTTTT. Translated: CASSFPRDSRGELFF.

The sample holds many counts of this clonotype. This chain connects TRBV7-9 to TRBJ2-7, with D possibly being TRBD2 (6 bases). Deletions cut 7 bases from V and 7 bases from J, with 20 bases between. CDR1 is SEHNR and CDR2 is FQNEAQ in the germline V gene (reference sequence). CDR3 length: 14 amino acids. The CDR3 bases are TGTGCCAGCACCCTGAGCGGGCCGGGGGAAGAGCAGTACGTC. Translation: CASTLSGPGEEQYV.

The V gene is TRBV6-5, the J gene TRBJ2-3; TRBD2 aligns across 15 bases. V dropped 2 bases and J dropped 5; count of bases not matched to a gene: 14. Germline assignment: CDR1 MNHEY and CDR2 SVGAGI. This CDR3 region has 20 residues. CDR3 loop: CASSYTNPGLAGGPVDTQYF. CDR3 nucleotide sequence: TGTGCCAGCAGTTACACAAATCCAGGACTAGCGGGAGGGCCGGTAGATACGCAGTATTTT.

This clonotype was picked up many times. The V and J genes are TRBV12-3 or TRBV12-4 and TRBJ2-7; 7 positions agree with TRBD2. CDR3 length: 12 amino acids. Unmatched junction bases numbered 6, after V lost 6 bases and J lost 7 bases. The CDR3 region has the DNA TGTGCCAGCAGCCGTGGACTAGGGGAGCAGTACGTC. Its protein product is CASSRGLGEQYV.

This clonotype has ten or more counts. The genes are TRBV2 and TRBJ2-1; a possible D gene is TRBD2 (5 bases). The CDR3 sequence is 12 residues long. Germline CDR1 and CDR2: SNHLY and FYNNEI. V lost 8 bases, J lost 8 bases, and 13 bases lay in between. CDR3 region: CASARTEDEQFF. Written as DNA, the CDR3 is TGTGCCAGCGCGAGGACTGAGGATGAGCAGTTCTTC.

This chain uses TRBV5-1 with TRBJ2-7; D is perhaps TRBD1 (5 bases). The CDR3 runs 14 residues. Trimming cost V 6 bases and J 3 bases, with 16 bases left between them. The V gene's germline CDR1 is SGHRS and CDR2 YFSETQ. CDR3 amino acids: CASNNRSFGYEQYV. CDR3 nucleotides: TGCGCCAGCAATAACAGGTCGTTTGGCTACGAGCAGTACGTC.

V usage is TRBV11-2 and J usage is TRBJ2-3; D not certain. The CDR3 length is 16 residues. Germline loops: CDR1 SGHAT, CDR2 FQNNGV. Trimming took off 7 bases at V and 0 bases at J, with 17 bases between the two ends. CDR3 bases: TGTGCCAGCACCAAGGCCTGGCGGCTCAGCACAGATACGCAGTATTTT. Translation gives CASTKAWRLSTDTQYF.